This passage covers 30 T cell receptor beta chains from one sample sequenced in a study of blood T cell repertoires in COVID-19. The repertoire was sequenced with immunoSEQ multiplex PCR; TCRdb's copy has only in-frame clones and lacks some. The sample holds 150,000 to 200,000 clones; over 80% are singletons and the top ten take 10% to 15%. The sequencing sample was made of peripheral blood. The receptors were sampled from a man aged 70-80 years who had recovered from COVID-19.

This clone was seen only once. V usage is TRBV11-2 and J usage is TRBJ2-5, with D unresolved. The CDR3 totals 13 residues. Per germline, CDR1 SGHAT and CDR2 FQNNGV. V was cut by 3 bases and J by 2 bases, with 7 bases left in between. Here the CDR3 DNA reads TGTGCCAGCAGCTTGATCGAGCAAGAGACCCAGTACTTC. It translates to CASSLIEQETQYF.

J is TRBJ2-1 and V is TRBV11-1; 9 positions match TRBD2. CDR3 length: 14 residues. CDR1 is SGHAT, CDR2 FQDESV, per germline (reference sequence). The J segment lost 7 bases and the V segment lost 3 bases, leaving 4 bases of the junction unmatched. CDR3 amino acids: CASSFGGRVNEQFF. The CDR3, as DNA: TGTGCCAGCAGCTTTGGCGGGAGGGTAAATGAGCAGTTCTTC.

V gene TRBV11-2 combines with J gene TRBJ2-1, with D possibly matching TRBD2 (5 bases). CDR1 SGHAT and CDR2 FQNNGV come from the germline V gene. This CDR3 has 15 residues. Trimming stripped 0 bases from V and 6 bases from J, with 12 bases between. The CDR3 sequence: CASSLDLASSNEQFF. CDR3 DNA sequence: TGTGCCAGCAGCTTAGATCTGGCTAGCTCCAATGAGCAGTTCTTC. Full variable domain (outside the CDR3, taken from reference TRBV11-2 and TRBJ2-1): EAGVAQSPRYKIIEKRQSVAFWCNPISGHATLYWYQQILGQGPKLLIQFQNNGVVDDSQLPKDRFSAERLKGVDSTLKIQPAKLEDSAVYLCASSLDLASSNEQFFGPGTRLTVL.

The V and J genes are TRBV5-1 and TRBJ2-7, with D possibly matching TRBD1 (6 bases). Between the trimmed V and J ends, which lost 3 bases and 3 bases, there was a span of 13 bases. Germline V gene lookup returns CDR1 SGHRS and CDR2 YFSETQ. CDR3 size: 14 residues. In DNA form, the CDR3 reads TGCGCCAGCAGCTCGACAGGAAACCACTACGAGCAGTACTTC. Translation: CASSSTGNHYEQYF.

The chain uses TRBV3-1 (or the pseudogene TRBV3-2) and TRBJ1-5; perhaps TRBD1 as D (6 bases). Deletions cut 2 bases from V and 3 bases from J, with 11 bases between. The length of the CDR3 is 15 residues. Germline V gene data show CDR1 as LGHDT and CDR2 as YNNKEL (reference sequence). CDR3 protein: CASSQRGQYNQPQHF. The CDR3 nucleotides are TGTGCCAGCAGCCAAAGAGGACAGTACAATCAGCCCCAGCATTTT.

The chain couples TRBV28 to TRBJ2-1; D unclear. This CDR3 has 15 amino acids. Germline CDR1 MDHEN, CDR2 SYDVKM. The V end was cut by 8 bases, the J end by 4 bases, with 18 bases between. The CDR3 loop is CASLLEASSYNEQFF. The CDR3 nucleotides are TGTGCCAGCCTCCTGGAAGCTAGTTCTTACAATGAGCAGTTCTTC.

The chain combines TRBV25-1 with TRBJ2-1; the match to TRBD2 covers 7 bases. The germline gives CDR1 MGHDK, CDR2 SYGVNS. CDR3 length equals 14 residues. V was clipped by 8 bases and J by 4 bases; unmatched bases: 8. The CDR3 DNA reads TGTGCCAGCTCCGGGCTAGCGGTATACAATGAGCAGTTCTTC. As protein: CASSGLAVYNEQFF.

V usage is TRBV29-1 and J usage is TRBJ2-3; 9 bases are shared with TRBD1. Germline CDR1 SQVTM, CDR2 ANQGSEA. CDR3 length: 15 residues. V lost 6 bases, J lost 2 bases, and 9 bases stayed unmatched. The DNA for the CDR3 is TGCAGCGTCCTAGGGGGACAGGGAAACACAGATACGCAGTATTTT. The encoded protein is CSVLGGQGNTDTQYF.

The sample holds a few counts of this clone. CDR3 residues: CASSPGQSSYEQYF. The CDR3 DNA follows: TGTGCCAGCTCACCGGGACAGAGCTCCTACGAGCAGTACTTC. V usage is TRBV18 and J usage is TRBJ2-7; 7 bases match TRBD1. Germline CDR1 KGHSH, CDR2 LQKENI. This CDR3 comprises 14 residues. V dropped 3 bases and J dropped 0; count of bases not matched to a gene: 2.

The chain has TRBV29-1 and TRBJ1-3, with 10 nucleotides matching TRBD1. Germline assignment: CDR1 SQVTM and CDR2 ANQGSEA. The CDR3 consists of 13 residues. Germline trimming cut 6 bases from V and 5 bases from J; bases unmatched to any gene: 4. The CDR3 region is CSVRTGGRNTIYF. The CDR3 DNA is TGCAGCGTCCGGACAGGGGGTAGAAACACCATATATTTT.

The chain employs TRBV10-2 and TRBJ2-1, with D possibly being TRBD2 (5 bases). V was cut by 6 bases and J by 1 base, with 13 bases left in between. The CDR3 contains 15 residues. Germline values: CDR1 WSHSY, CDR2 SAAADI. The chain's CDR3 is CASRPRADSYNEQFF. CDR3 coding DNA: TGCGCCAGCAGACCCAGAGCGGATTCCTACAATGAGCAGTTCTTC.

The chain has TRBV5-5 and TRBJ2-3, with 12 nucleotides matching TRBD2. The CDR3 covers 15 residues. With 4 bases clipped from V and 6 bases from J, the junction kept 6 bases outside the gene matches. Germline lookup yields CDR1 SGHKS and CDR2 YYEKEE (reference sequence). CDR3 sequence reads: CASSPRTSGMDTQYF. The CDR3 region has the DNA TGTGCCAGCAGCCCAAGGACTAGCGGGATGGATACGCAGTATTTT.

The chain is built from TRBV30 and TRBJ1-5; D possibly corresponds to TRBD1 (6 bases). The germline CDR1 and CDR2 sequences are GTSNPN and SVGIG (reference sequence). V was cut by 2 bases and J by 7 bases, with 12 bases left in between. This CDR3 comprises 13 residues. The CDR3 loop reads CAWSSLDSQPQHF. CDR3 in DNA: TGTGCCTGGAGTTCCCTGGACAGCCAGCCCCAGCATTTT.

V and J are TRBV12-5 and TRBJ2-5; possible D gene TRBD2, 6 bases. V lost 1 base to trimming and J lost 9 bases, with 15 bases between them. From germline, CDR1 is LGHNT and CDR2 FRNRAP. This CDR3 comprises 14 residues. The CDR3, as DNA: TGTGCTAGTGGTTTGGCCCCCCCTAGCGTGTCCCAGTACTTC. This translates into CASGLAPPSVSQYF.

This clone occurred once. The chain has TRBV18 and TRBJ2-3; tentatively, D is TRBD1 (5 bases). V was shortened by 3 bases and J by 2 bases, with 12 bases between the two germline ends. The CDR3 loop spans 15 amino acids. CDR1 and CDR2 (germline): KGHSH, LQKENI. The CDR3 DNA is TGTGCCAGCTCACCTTTACAGGAATTCACAGATACGCAGTATTTT. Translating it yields CASSPLQEFTDTQYF.

The CDR3 DNA reads TGTGCCAGCAGCGTAGAGGGGGAAGCCTACAATGAGCAGTTCTTC. Protein: CASSVEGEAYNEQFF. J is TRBJ2-1 and V is TRBV9; maybe TRBD1 (6 bases). Per germline, CDR1 SGDLS and CDR2 YYNGEE. The V and J ends lost 0 bases and 2 bases respectively, with 9 bases between them. The CDR3 covers 15 residues.

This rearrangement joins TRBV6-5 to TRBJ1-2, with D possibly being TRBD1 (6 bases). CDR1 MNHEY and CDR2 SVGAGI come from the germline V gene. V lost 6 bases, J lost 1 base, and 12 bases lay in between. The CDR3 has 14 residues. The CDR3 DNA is TGTGCCAGCAGAGAGGGGGGGAATAACTATGGCTACACCTTC. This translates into CASREGGNNYGYTF.

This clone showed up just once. Here the CDR3 DNA reads TGTGCCAGCGGGGCTGAAAAACTGTTTTTT. Translated, it gives CASGAEKLFF. J is TRBJ1-4 and V is TRBV28; TRBD1 might be the D (5 bases). The CDR3 is made up of 10 amino acids. From germline, CDR1 is MDHEN and CDR2 SYDVKM. Trimming removed 8 bases at V and 7 bases at J, with 5 bases between.

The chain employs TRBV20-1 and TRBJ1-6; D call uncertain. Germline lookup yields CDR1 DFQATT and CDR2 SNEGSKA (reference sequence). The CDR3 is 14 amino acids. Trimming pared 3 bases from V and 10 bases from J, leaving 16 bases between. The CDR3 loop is CSASGGFVGSPLHF. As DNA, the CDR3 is TGCAGTGCTAGTGGAGGGTTTGTAGGGTCACCCCTCCACTTT.

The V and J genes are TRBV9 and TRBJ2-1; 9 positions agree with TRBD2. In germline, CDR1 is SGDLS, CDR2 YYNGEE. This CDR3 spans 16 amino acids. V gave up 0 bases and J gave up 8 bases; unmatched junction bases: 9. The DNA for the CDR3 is TGTGCCAGCAGCGTAGGTGGTTTAGCGGGAGTGGATGAGCAGTTCTTC. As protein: CASSVGGLAGVDEQFF. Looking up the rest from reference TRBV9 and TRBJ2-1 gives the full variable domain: DSGVTQTPKHLITATGQRVTLRCSPRSGDLSVYWYQQSLDQGLQFLIQYYNGEERAKGNILERFSAQQFPDLHSELNLSSLELGDSALYFCASSVGGLAGVDEQFFGPGTRLTVL.

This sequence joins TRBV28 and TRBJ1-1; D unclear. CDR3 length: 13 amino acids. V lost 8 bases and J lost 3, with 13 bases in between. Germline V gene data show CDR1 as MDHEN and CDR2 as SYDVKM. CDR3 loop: CASLEAADTEAFF. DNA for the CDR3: TGTGCCAGCTTGGAGGCGGCAGACACTGAAGCTTTCTTT.

CDR3 in amino acids: CASSVGQGAWETQYF. The CDR3 nucleotides are TGTGCCAGCAGCGTCGGACAGGGGGCATGGGAGACCCAGTACTTC. The chain is built from TRBV7-9 and TRBJ2-5, with 11 bases aligning to TRBD1. J was trimmed by 5 bases and V by 5 bases; bases with no gene match: 7. The CDR3 is 15 amino acids. Germline V gene sequence: CDR1 SEHNR, CDR2 FQNEAQ (reference sequence).

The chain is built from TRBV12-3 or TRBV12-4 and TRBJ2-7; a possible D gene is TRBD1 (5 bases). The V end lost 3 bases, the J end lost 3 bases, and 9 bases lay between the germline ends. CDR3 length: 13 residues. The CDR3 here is CASSFTGYYEQYF. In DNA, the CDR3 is TGTGCCAGCAGTTTCACAGGATACTACGAGCAGTACTTC.

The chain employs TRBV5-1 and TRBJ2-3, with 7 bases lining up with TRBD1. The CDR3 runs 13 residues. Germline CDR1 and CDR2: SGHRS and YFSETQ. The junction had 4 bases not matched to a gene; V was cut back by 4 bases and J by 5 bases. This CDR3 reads CASSPDRVDTQYF. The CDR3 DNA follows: TGCGCCAGCAGCCCTGACAGGGTAGATACGCAGTATTTT.

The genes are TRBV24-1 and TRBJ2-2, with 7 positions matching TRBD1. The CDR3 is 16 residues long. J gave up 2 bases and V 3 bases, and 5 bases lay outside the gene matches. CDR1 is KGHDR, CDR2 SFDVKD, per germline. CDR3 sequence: CATSDTGTANTGELFF. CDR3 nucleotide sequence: TGTGCCACCAGTGATACCGGGACAGCTAACACCGGGGAGCTGTTTTTT.

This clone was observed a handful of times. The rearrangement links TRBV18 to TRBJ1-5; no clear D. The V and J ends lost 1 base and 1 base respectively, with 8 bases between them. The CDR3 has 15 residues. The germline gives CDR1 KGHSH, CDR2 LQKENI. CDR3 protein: CASSPRQISNQPQHF. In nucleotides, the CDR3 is TGTGCCAGCTCACCACGACAAATCAGCAATCAGCCCCAGCATTTT.

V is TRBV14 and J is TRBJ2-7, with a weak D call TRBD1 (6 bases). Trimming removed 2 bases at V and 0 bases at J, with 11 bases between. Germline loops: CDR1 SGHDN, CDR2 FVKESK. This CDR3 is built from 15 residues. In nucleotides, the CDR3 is TGTGCCAGCAGCCAATTCCAGGGGTCCTCCTACGAGCAGTACTTC. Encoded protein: CASSQFQGSSYEQYF.

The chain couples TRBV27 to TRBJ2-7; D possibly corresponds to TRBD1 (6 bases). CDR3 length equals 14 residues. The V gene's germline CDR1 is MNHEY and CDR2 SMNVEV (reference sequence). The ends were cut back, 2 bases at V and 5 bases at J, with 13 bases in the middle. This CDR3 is CASSLLGAGHEQYF. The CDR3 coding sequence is TGTGCCAGCAGTTTACTGGGGGCAGGGCACGAGCAGTACTTC.

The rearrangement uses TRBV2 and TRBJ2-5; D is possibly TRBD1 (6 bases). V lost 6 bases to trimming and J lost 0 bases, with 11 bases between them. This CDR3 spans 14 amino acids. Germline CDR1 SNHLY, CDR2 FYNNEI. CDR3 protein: CASSRDRNQETQYF. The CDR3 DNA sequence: TGTGCCAGCAGCAGAGACAGGAACCAAGAGACCCAGTACTTC.

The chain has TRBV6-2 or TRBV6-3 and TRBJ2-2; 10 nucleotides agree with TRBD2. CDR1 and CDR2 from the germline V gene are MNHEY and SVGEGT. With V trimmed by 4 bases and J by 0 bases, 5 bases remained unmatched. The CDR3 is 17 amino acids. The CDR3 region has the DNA TGTGCCAGCAGTTCCCAGCGGGAGGGCACGAACACCGGGGAGCTGTTTTTT. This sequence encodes CASSSQREGTNTGELFF.